This T cell receptor (beta chain) was observed in a study of cytomegalovirus exposure and HLA in healthy donors. Study conclusions and caveats: Association of 16,951 TCR beta sequences with HLA alleles was found at 0.05 false discovery rate in a later analysis. Per a prior analysis, the majority of TCR beta V segments were productive roughly 87% or roughly 30% of the time. Specific recognition of CMV antigens was confirmed in vitro for a few chains (all CMV-associated). Reportedly, HLA-A and HLA-B alleles of most subjects were accurately predicted from TCR beta.

CDR1 and CDR2 (germline): MNHEY, SMNVEV (reference sequence). J lost 4 bases, V lost 5 bases, and 7 bases had no gene match. This CDR3 comprises 14 residues. Researchers ran the PCR with 60 Vbeta and 13 Jbeta primers. TCRdb's copy holds only in-frame clones and misses some; the assay was immunoSEQ multiplex PCR. The sample records roughly 200,000 clones, 77% being singletons. As regards this clone: Its antigen is as yet unknown.

This chain uses TRBV27 with TRBJ2-7, with TRBD2 matching over 8 bases. The receptor comes from a woman between 55 and 75 years old in good health and CMV-seropositive. The sequencing input was PBMCs. The CDR3 DNA reads TGTGCCAGCAGTCGACGGGGGGGCGAGTACGAGCAGTACTTC. Protein product: CASSRRGGEYEQYF.